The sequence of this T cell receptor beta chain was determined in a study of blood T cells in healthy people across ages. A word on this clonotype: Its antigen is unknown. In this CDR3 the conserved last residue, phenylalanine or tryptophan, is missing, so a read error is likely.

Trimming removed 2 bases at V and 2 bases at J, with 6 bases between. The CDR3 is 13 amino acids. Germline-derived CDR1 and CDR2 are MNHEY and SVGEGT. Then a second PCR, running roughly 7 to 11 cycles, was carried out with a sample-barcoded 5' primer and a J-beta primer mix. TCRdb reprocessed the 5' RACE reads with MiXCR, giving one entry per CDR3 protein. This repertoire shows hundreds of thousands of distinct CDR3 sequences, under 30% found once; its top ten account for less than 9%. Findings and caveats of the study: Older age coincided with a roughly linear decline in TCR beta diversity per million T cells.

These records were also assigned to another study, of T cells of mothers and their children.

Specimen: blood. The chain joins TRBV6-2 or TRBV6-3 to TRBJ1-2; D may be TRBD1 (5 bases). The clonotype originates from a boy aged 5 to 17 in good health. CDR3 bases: TGTGCCAGCAGTTACCCAGGGAACTATGGCTACACCGTC. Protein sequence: CASSYPGNYGYTV.